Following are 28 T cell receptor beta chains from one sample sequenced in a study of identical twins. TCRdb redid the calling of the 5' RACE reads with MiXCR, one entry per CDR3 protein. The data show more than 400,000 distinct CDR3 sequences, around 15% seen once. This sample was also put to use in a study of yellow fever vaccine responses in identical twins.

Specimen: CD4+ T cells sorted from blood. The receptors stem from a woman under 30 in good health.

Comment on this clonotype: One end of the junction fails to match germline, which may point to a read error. The CDR3 loop reads CCARLAGAPNTGELFF. CDR3 nucleotides: TGCTGTGCTAGACTAGCGGGGGCTCCGAACACCGGGGAGCTGTTTTTT. The chain recombines TRBV20-1 with TRBJ2-2; 12 bases are shared with TRBD2. This CDR3 comprises 16 residues. Germline CDR1 and CDR2: DFQATT and SNEGSKA (reference sequence).

In DNA, the CDR3 is TGCGCCAGCAACCGACTAGCGGGGGATGAGCAGTTCTTC. It is translated as CASNRLAGDEQFF. The rearrangement uses TRBV5-1 and TRBJ2-1; the match to TRBD2 covers 12 bases. Per the germline V gene, CDR1 is SGHRS and CDR2 is YFSETQ. CDR3 length: 13 residues. V lost 6 bases, J lost 8 bases, and 3 bases stayed unmatched.

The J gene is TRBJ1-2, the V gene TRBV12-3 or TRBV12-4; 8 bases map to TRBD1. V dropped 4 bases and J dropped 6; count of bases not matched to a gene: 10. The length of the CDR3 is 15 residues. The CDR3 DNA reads TGTGCCAGCAGTTATATAGGGACAGGTAGTGATGGCTACACCTTC. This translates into CASSYIGTGSDGYTF.

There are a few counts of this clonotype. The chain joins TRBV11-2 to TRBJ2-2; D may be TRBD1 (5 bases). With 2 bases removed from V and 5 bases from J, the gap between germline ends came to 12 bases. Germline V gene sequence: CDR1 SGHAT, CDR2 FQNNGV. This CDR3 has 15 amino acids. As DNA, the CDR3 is TGTGCCAGCAGCTTATTAAGGGGCTTTACCGGGGAGCTGTTTTTT. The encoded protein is CASSLLRGFTGELFF.

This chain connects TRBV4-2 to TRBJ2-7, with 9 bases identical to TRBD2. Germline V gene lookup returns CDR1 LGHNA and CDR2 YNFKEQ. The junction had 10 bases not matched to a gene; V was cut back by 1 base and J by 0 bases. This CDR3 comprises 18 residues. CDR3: CASSQVPPSGTLSYEQYF. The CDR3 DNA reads TGTGCCAGCAGCCAAGTCCCACCTAGCGGGACTCTCTCCTACGAGCAGTACTTC.

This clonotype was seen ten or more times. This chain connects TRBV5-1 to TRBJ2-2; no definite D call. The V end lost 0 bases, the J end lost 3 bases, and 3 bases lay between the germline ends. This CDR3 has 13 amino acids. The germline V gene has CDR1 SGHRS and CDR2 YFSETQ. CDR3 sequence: CASSLGDTGELFF. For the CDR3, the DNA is TGCGCCAGCAGCTTGGGGGACACCGGGGAGCTGTTTTTT. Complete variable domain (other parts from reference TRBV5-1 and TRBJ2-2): KAGVTQTPRYLIKTRGQQVTLSCSPISGHRSVSWYQQTPGQGLQFLFEYFSETQRNKGNFPGRFSGRQFSNSRSEMNVSTLELGDSALYLCASSLGDTGELFFGEGSRLTVL.

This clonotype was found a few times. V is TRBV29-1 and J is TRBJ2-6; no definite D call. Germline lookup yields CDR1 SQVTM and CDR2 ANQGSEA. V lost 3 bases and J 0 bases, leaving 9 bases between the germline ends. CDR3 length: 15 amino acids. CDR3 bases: TGCAGCGTTGATTTTCGGAACTCTGGGGCCAACGTCCTGACTTTC. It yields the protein CSVDFRNSGANVLTF.

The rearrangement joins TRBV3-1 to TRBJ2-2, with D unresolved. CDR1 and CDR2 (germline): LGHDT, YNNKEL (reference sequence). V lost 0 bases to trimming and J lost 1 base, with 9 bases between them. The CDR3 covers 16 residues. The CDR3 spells CASSQDLWVNTGELFF. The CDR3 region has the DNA TGTGCCAGCAGCCAAGATTTATGGGTGAACACCGGGGAGCTGTTTTTT.

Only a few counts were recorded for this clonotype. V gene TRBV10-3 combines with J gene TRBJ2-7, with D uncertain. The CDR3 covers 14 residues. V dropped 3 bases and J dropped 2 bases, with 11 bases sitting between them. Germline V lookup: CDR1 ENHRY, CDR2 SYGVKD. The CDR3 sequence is CAISDSAETYEQYV. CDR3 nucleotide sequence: TGTGCCATCAGTGACTCGGCGGAAACCTACGAGCAGTACGTC.

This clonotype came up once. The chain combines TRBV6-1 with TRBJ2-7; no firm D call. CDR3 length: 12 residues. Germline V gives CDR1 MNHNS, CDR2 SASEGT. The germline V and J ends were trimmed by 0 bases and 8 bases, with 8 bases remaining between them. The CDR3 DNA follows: TGTGCCAGCAGTGAAGCGAGGTCGCAGCAGTACTTC. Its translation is CASSEARSQQYF.

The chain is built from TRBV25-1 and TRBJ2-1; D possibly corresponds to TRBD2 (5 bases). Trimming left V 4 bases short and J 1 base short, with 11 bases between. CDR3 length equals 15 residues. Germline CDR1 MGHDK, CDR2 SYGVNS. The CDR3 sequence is CASSVTGNSYNEQFF. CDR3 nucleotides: TGTGCCAGCAGTGTTACCGGGAATTCCTACAATGAGCAGTTCTTC.

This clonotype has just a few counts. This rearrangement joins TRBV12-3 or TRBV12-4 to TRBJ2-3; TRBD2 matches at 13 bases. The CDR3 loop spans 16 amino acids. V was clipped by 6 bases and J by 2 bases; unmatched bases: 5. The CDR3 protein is CASSRLAGGFTDTQYF. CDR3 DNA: TGTGCCAGCAGCAGACTAGCGGGAGGATTCACAGATACGCAGTATTTT.

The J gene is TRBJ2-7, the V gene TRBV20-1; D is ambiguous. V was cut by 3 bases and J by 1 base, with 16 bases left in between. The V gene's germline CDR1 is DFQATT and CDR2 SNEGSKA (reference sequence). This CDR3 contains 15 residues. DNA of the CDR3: TGCAGTGCTAGCGCCATATCTTTAGATTCCTACGAGCAGTACTTC. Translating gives CSASAISLDSYEQYF.

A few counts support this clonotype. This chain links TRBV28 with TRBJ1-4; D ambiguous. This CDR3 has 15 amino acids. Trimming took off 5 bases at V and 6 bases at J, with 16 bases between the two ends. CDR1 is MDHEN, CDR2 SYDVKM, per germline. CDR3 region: CASSPNLGRDEKLFF. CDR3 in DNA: TGTGCCAGCAGTCCCAACCTCGGTAGGGATGAAAAACTGTTTTTT.

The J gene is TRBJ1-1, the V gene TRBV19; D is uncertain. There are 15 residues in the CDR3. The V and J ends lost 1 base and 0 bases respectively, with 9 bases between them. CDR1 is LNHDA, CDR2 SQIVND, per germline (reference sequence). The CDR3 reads CASSIVPGLNTEAFF. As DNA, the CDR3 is TGTGCCAGTAGTATAGTCCCGGGGTTGAACACTGAAGCTTTCTTT.

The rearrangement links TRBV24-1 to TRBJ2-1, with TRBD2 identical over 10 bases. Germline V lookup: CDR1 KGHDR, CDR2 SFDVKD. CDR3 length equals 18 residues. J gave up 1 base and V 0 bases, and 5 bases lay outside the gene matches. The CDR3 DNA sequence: TGTGCCACCAGTGATTTGGGCCCTAGCGGGGGATCCTACAATGAGCAGTTCTTC. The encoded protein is CATSDLGPSGGSYNEQFF.

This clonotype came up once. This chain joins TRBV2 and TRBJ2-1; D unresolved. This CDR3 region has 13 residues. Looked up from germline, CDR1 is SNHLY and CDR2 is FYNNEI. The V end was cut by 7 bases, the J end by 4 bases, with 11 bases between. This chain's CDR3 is CASTGWTYNEQFF. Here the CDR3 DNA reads TGTGCCAGCACCGGATGGACGTACAATGAGCAGTTCTTC.

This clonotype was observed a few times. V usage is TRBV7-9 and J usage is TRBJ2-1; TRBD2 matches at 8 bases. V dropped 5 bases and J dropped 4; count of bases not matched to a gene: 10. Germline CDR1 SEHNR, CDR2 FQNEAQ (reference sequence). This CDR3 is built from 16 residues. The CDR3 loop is CASSTILAGSYNEQFF. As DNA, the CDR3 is TGTGCCAGCAGCACCATTCTAGCGGGTTCTTACAATGAGCAGTTCTTC.

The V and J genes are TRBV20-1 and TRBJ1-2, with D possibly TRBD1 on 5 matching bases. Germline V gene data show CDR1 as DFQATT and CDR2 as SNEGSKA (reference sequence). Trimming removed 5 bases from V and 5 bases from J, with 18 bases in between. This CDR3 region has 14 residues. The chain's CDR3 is CSAQSGAGSYGYTF. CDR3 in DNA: TGCAGTGCTCAATCCGGGGCAGGGAGTTATGGCTACACCTTC.

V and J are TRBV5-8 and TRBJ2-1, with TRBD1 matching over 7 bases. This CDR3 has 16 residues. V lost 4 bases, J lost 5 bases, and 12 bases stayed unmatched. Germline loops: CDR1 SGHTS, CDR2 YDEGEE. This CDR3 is CASSGIQGLPNNEQFF. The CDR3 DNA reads TGTGCCAGCAGCGGGATACAGGGGCTCCCTAACAATGAGCAGTTCTTC.

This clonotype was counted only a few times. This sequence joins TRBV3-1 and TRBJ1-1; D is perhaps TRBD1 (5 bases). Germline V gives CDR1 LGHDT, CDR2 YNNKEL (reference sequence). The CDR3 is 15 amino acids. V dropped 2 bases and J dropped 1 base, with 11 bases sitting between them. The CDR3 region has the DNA TGTGCCAGCAGCCAATGGGGACGGAGGAACACTGAAGCTTTCTTT. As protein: CASSQWGRRNTEAFF.

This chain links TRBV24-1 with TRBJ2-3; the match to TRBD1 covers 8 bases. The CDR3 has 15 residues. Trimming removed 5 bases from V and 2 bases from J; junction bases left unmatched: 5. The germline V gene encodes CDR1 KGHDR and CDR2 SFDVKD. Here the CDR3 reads CATSVGQGNTDTQYF. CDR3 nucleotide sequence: TGTGCCACCAGTGTCGGACAGGGCAACACAGATACGCAGTATTTT.

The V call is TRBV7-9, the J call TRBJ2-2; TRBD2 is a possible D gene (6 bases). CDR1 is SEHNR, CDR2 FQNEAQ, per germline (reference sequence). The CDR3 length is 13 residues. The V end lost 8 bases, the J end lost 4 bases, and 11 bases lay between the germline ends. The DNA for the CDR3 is TGTGCCAGCGGAGGGCTGAGCACCGGGGAGCTGTTTTTT. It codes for CASGGLSTGELFF.

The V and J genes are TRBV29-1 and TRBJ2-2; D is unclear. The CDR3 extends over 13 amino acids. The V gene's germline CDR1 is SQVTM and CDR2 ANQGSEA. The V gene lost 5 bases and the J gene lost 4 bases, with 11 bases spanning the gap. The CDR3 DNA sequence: TGCAGCGTTAGAATTACCCCCACCGGGGAGCTGTTTTTT. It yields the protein CSVRITPTGELFF.

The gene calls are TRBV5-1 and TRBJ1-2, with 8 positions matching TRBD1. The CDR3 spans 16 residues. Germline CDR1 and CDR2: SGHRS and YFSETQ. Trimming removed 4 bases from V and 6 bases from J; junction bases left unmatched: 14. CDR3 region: CASSPTSTGQVDGYTF. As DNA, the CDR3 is TGCGCCAGCAGCCCCACCAGTACGGGACAGGTTGATGGCTACACCTTC.

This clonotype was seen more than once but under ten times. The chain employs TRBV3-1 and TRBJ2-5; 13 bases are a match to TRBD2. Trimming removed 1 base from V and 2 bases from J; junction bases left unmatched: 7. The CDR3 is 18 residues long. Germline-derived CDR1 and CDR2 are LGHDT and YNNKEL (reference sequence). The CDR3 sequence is CASSQVSGTSGTQETQYF. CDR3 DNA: TGTGCCAGCAGCCAAGTGAGCGGGACTAGCGGGACTCAAGAGACCCAGTACTTC.

The CDR3 here is CRPGQATSVTSSYNSPLHF. The DNA for the CDR3 is TGCAGGCCGGGACAGGCGACATCAGTGACGAGCTCCTATAATTCACCCCTCCACTTT. V and J are TRBV20-1 and TRBJ1-6; 8 nucleotides align to TRBD1. CDR1 DFQATT and CDR2 SNEGSKA come from the germline V gene (reference sequence). The CDR3 runs 19 residues.

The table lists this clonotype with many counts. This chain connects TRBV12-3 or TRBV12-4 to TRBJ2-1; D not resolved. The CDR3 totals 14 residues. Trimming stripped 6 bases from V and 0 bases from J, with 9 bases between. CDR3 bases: TGTGCCAGCAGCAGACTGAGCTCCTACAATGAGCAGTTCTTC. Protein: CASSRLSSYNEQFF.